This T cell receptor (beta chain) was identified during a study of response to subunit inactivated influenza vaccine. The CDR3 contains 12 residues. Looked up from germline, CDR1 is SQVTM and CDR2 is ANQGSEA. J was trimmed by 2 bases and V by 6 bases; bases with no gene match: 4. From the RT-PCR reads, TCRdb called clonotypes with MiXCR, one entry per CDR3 protein. The sample lists around 650,000 distinct CDR3 sequences, 15% to 18% occurring once. Only a few counts were recorded for this clonotype. The chain combines TRBV29-1 with TRBJ2-7; 7 nucleotides align to TRBD1. Source: PBMCs from blood, taken 11 to 12 days after vaccination. The origin of this receptor is a man aged 45-65 years who received an inactivated influenza vaccine. The CDR3 region is CSVTGAPYEQYF. Here the CDR3 DNA reads TGCAGCGTCACAGGGGCCCCCTACGAGCAGTACTTC.